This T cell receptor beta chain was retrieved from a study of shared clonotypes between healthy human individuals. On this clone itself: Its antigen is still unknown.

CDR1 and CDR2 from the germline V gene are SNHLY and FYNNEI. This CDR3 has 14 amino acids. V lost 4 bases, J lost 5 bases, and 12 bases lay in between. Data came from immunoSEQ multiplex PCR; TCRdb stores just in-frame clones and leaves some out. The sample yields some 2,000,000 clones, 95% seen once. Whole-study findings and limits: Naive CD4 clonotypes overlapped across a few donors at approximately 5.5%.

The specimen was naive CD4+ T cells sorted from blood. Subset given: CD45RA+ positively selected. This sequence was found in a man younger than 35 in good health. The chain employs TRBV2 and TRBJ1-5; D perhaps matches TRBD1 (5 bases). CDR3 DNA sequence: TGTGCCAGCAGTGTTATTACAGGAGATCAGCCCCAGCATTTT. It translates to CASSVITGDQPQHF.